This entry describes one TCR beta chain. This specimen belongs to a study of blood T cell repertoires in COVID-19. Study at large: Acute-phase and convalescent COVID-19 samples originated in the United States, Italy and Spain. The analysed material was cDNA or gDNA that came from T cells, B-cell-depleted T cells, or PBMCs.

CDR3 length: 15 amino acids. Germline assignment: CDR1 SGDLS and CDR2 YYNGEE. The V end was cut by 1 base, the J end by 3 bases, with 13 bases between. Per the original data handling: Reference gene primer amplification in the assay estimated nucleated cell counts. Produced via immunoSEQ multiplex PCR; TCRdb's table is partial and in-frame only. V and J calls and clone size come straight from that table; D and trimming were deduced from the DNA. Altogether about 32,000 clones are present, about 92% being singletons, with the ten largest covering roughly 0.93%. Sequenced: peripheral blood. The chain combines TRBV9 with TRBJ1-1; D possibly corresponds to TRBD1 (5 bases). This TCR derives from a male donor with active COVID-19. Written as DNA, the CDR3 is TGTGCCAGCAGCGTAACTACAGGTACCTACACTGAAGCTTTCTTT. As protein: CASSVTTGTYTEAFF.